This is a list of T cell receptor beta chains from one sample in a study of siplizumab effects on memory and regulatory T cells. Sequencing used immunoSEQ multiplex PCR; TCRdb keeps in-frame clones, though not all of them. The sample consists of roughly 75,000 clones, roughly 93% of them appearing once. The sequencing sample was made of CD8+ T cells sorted from blood. These receptors were taken from a human donor in good health. Both conserved end residues are part of each CDR3. D genes are given only for firm matches. The listing skips clone size in some rows; elsewhere it reads once, few, many or a size class.

abundance	v_gene	d_gene	j_gene	CDR3aa	CDR3nt
-	TRBV5-1	-	TRBJ2-1	CASSLAGHEQFF	TGCGCCAGCAGCTTGGCGGGGCATGAGCAGTTCTTC
-	TRBV4-2	-	TRBJ1-1	CASSQRGEGTEAFF	TGTGCCAGCAGCCAACGCGGGGAGGGCACTGAAGCTTTCTTT
-	TRBV7-3	-	TRBJ2-2	CASSLVFGDLGELFF	TGTGCCAGCAGCTTAGTTTTTGGGGATCTCGGGGAGCTGTTTTTT
-	TRBV30	-	TRBJ2-5	CAWSMGNQETQYF	TGTGCCTGGAGCATGGGCAACCAAGAGACCCAGTACTTC
once	TRBV4-1	-	TRBJ2-3	CASNGREGEDTQYF	TGCGCCAGCAATGGACGAGAGGGGGAAGATACGCAGTATTTT
-	TRBV4-2	-	TRBJ2-5	CASSQGVLETQYF	TGTGCCAGCAGTCAAGGGGTTCTGGAGACCCAGTACTTC
few	TRBV20-1	-	TRBJ1-5	CSAIGNQPQHF	TGCAGTGCTATAGGGAATCAGCCCCAGCATTTT
-	TRBV27	-	TRBJ2-7	CASSSQGYYEQYF	TGTGCCAGCAGTTCTCAGGGATACTACGAGCAGTACTTC
-	TRBV19	-	TRBJ2-2	CAIQLVGGTGELFF	TGTGCCATCCAATTGGTGGGGGGCACCGGGGAGCTGTTTTTT
once	TRBV7-9	TRBD2	TRBJ2-1	CASSSSGGSYNEQFF	TGTGCCAGCAGCTCAAGCGGGGGCTCCTACAATGAGCAGTTCTTC
-	TRBV5-1	-	TRBJ1-3	CASSPFDSGNTIYF	TGCGCCAGCAGCCCCTTCGACTCTGGAAACACCATATATTTT
few	TRBV19	-	TRBJ1-1	CASSMSLNTEAFF	TGTGCCAGTAGTATGAGTTTGAACACTGAAGCTTTCTTT
-	TRBV27	-	TRBJ1-2	CASSLGLNYGYTF	TGTGCCAGCAGTTTGGGTCTAAACTATGGCTACACCTTC
-	TRBV5-4	-	TRBJ2-7	CASSFLGGEQYF	TGTGCCAGCAGCTTCCTTGGCGGGGAGCAGTACTTC
-	TRBV6-1	TRBD2	TRBJ2-7	CASSEGVGSGEPYEQYF	TGTGCCAGCAGTGAGGGTGTTGGTAGCGGGGAACCCTACGAGCAGTACTTC
-	TRBV19	-	TRBJ2-3	CASSWRDTDTQYF	TGTGCCAGTAGCTGGAGGGACACAGATACGCAGTATTTT
-	TRBV6-1	-	TRBJ1-5	CASSEASGQRQPQHF	TGTGCCAGCAGTGAAGCGTCTGGGCAAAGGCAGCCCCAGCATTTT
-	TRBV11-2	TRBD1	TRBJ2-6	CASSFTPGQGVSGANVLTF	TGTGCCAGCAGCTTCACTCCGGGACAGGGGGTCTCTGGGGCCAACGTCCTGACTTTC
-	TRBV10-3	TRBD2	TRBJ2-3	CAISESRTSPMPDTQYF	TGTGCCATCAGTGAGTCCCGGACTAGCCCCATGCCAGATACGCAGTATTTT
once	TRBV11-1	-	TRBJ1-2	CASSLEWQGGGYTF	TGTGCCAGCAGCTTAGAGTGGCAGGGCGGTGGCTACACCTTC
-	TRBV6-5	TRBD2	TRBJ2-1	CASRGLYGGAQEQFF	TGTGCCAGCAGGGGGCTGTACGGGGGGGCCCAGGAGCAGTTCTTC
-	TRBV2	-	TRBJ1-1	CASFSLYGGEAFF	TGTGCCAGCTTTTCCCTTTATGGGGGTGAAGCTTTCTTT
once	TRBV11-2	TRBD1	TRBJ1-2	CASSLGTGDGYTF	TGTGCCAGCAGCTTAGGGACAGGAGATGGCTACACCTTC
-	TRBV28	-	TRBJ2-2	CASRPGLNTGELFF	TGTGCCAGCAGGCCGGGTCTGAACACCGGGGAGCTGTTTTTT
-	TRBV5-4	-	TRBJ1-1	CASSLGTAVEAFF	TGTGCCAGCAGCTTGGGGACAGCCGTTGAAGCTTTCTTT
-	TRBV5-4	-	TRBJ2-7	CASSGGGEFAKQYF	TGTGCCAGCAGCGGAGGGGGCGAGTTCGCTAAGCAGTACTTC
-	TRBV9	-	TRBJ2-1	CASSASGAPNEQFF	TGTGCCAGCAGCGCCTCCGGGGCGCCCAATGAGCAGTTCTTC
-	TRBV18	TRBD2	TRBJ2-3	CASSPSGGSIADTQYF	TGTGCCAGCTCCCCCAGCGGGGGCAGCATTGCAGATACGCAGTATTTT
once	TRBV25-1	-	TRBJ1-2	CASSELGLTGGYTF	TGTGCCAGCAGTGAGCTTGGGTTGACGGGTGGCTACACCTTC
-	TRBV11-1	TRBD1	TRBJ1-2	CASSAGTGSYGYTF	TGTGCCAGCAGCGCCGGGACAGGGAGCTATGGCTACACCTTC
-	TRBV7-8	TRBD1	TRBJ1-2	CASSLTEGGRYGYTF	TGTGCCAGCAGCCTCACCGAAGGGGGCCGCTATGGCTACACCTTC
-	TRBV7-3	TRBD2	TRBJ2-3	CASSLTGLAGGPDTQYF	TGTGCCAGCAGCTTAACGGGACTAGCGGGGGGGCCAGATACGCAGTATTTT
-	TRBV5-4	-	TRBJ1-1	CASSAGTSEAFF	TGTGCCAGCAGCGCCGGGACGTCTGAAGCTTTCTTT
-	TRBV7-6	-	TRBJ2-3	CASSLDISDTQYF	TGTGCCAGCAGCTTAGACATCTCAGATACGCAGTATTTT
-	TRBV5-1	TRBD1	TRBJ1-6	CASSGDSPSSYNSPLHF	TGCGCCAGCAGCGGGGACAGTCCTAGCTCCTATAATTCACCCCTCCACTTT